The 29 T cell receptor beta chains reported below all come from one sample, sequenced in a study of human T cells and chemical hapten exposure. TCRdb called the RACE reads again in MiXCR, with one record for every CDR3 protein. Here the sample spans around 70,000 distinct CDR3 sequences, 5.5% to 7.5% being singletons. Time point defined: healthy volunteer bleed at 6 weeks. Someone pulled total RNA out of unfractionated whole blood. The sequenced material came from whole blood. These TCRs come from a female donor in good health. Some clones in this sample may be carry-over from other donors' samples.

By sample share, this clonotype is medium-sized. V gene TRBV4-2 combines with J gene TRBJ1-5, with TRBD1 identical over 7 bases. Germline assignment: CDR1 LGHNA and CDR2 YNFKEQ. Trimming removed 4 bases from V and 7 bases from J; junction bases left unmatched: 7. This CDR3 comprises 14 residues. The CDR3: CASSPDREIQPQHF. The CDR3 DNA sequence: TGTGCCAGCAGCCCAGACAGGGAGATCCAGCCCCAGCATTTT.

This clonotype has ten or more counts. This rearrangement joins TRBV29-1 to TRBJ2-3, with 8 positions matching TRBD2. The CDR3 is made up of 15 amino acids. CDR1 SQVTM and CDR2 ANQGSEA come from the germline V gene. Germline trimming cut 3 bases from V and 3 bases from J; bases unmatched to any gene: 8. CDR3 bases: TGCAGCGTTGATTTACCTAGCGGGCAAACAGATACGCAGTATTTT. Its translation is CSVDLPSGQTDTQYF.

There are many counts of this clonotype. The CDR3 sequence is CASRHTGSGTDTQYF. CDR3 coding DNA: TGTGCCAGCAGGCATACAGGGAGCGGCACAGATACGCAGTATTTT. This chain links TRBV28 with TRBJ2-3, with a possible D match to TRBD1 (6 bases). Per germline, CDR1 MDHEN and CDR2 SYDVKM. Trimming cost V 6 bases and J 1 base, with 14 bases left between them. This CDR3 comprises 15 residues.

The table lists this clonotype with a few counts. This sequence joins TRBV5-1 and TRBJ2-2; 8 positions match TRBD1. The germline gives CDR1 SGHRS, CDR2 YFSETQ. Unmatched junction bases numbered 10, after V lost 3 bases and J lost 0 bases. CDR3 length equals 18 residues. In DNA form, the CDR3 reads TGCGCCAGCAGCTCGTTCCCGGGACAGGCTTCGAACACCGGGGAGCTGTTTTTT. As protein: CASSSFPGQASNTGELFF.

There are a few counts of this clonotype. The genes are TRBV28 and TRBJ2-6; D gene uncertain. V lost 4 bases, J lost 3 bases, and 13 bases lay in between. This CDR3 is built from 16 residues. The germline V gene has CDR1 MDHEN and CDR2 SYDVKM. The CDR3: CASSWRRDSGANVLTF. The CDR3 DNA is TGTGCCAGCAGTTGGCGTCGAGATAGTGGGGCCAACGTCCTGACTTTC.

For this clonotype: A much larger clone lies one base from this, so it may be a read error. J is TRBJ2-3 and V is TRBV7-9; 10 bases align to TRBD2. Germline CDR1 and CDR2: SEHNR and FQNEAQ (reference sequence). CDR3 size: 18 residues. The V segment lost 1 base and the J segment 5 bases; nucleotides outside the gene matches: 12. The CDR3 sequence: CASSLGWASGRGRDTQYF. The CDR3 coding sequence is TGTGCCAGCAGCTTAGGATGGGCTAGCGGGAGAGGGAGAGATACGCAGTATTTT.

This clonotype occurred a few times. The gene calls are TRBV20-1 and TRBJ2-1; 10 positions match TRBD2. V dropped 6 bases and J dropped 8; count of bases not matched to a gene: 7. This CDR3 is 13 amino acids long. CDR1 and CDR2 from the germline V gene are DFQATT and SNEGSKA (reference sequence). In nucleotides, the CDR3 is TGCAGTGCGAATTTCGGACTAGCGGATGAGCAGTTCTTC. Amino acid sequence: CSANFGLADEQFF.

As for this clonotype: Being one base from a much bigger clone, this may be a read error. J is TRBJ1-1 and V is TRBV28, with D maybe TRBD1 (6 bases). The CDR3 has 16 amino acids. Germline CDR1 reads MDHEN; CDR2 reads SYDVKM. The CDR3: CTSSLEGVRLTTEAFF. The CDR3 coding sequence is TGTACCAGCAGTTTGGAGGGGGTCAGACTTACCACTGAAGCTTTCTTT.

The rearrangement uses TRBV29-1 and TRBJ2-7, with a tentative D call TRBD2 (6 bases). CDR3 size: 15 residues. Looked up from germline, CDR1 is SQVTM and CDR2 is ANQGSEA. Deletions cut 3 bases from V and 2 bases from J, with 17 bases between. The CDR3 DNA sequence: TGCAGCGTTGAGTTGGAGGGCGGGCGGCCCTACGAGCAGTACTTC. It yields the protein CSVELEGGRPYEQYF.

V usage is TRBV7-2 and J usage is TRBJ2-6; unclear D gene. Per the germline V gene, CDR1 is SGHTA and CDR2 is FQGNSA. V dropped 4 bases and J dropped 4 bases, with 11 bases sitting between them. CDR3 length: 15 residues. In DNA, the CDR3 is TGTGCCAGCAGCTCTGGGGTTCTCGGGGCCAACGTCCTGACTTTC. Amino acid sequence: CASSSGVLGANVLTF.

This clonotype was seen at least ten times. The rearrangement uses TRBV11-1 and TRBJ2-7; D is perhaps TRBD2 (5 bases). Germline loops: CDR1 SGHAT, CDR2 FQDESV (reference sequence). This CDR3 contains 13 residues. V lost 3 bases and J 2 bases, leaving 8 bases between the germline ends. The CDR3 is CASSFRGAYEQYF. The CDR3 nucleotides are TGTGCCAGCAGCTTTCGGGGAGCCTACGAGCAGTACTTC.

This clonotype has at least ten counts. This chain connects TRBV29-1 to TRBJ1-2; D is undetermined. This CDR3 is built from 14 residues. CDR1 and CDR2 (germline): SQVTM, ANQGSEA. The V and J ends lost 4 bases and 0 bases respectively, with 12 bases between them. The CDR3 sequence: CSVAREGANYGYTF. Written as DNA, the CDR3 is TGCAGCGTTGCAAGGGAGGGTGCTAACTATGGCTACACCTTC.

This clonotype appeared many times. The chain employs TRBV3-1 and TRBJ2-1; TRBD1 or TRBD2 may be the D gene (7 bases each). Trimming stripped 4 bases from V and 3 bases from J, with 16 bases between. CDR1 is LGHDT and CDR2 is YNNKEL in the germline V gene (reference sequence). The CDR3 contains 16 residues. The CDR3 nucleotides are TGTGCCAGCAGCCCCCGACAGGGAGGGTACTACAATGAGCAGTTCTTC. Encoded protein: CASSPRQGGYYNEQFF.

This sequence joins TRBV27 and TRBJ2-3; the match to TRBD2 covers 7 bases. Trimming removed 5 bases from V and 3 bases from J; junction bases left unmatched: 14. Germline CDR1 reads MNHEY; CDR2 reads SMNVEV (reference sequence). The CDR3 has 17 amino acids. Here the CDR3 reads CASSPLTSTDFTDTQYF. The CDR3 nucleotides read TGTGCCAGCAGTCCCCTGACTAGCACGGATTTTACAGATACGCAGTATTTT.

Points on this clonotype: Since no conserved phenylalanine or tryptophan closes the CDR3, a read error is the likely cause. This chain uses TRBV5-1 with TRBJ2-1; 9 nucleotides agree with TRBD2. The CDR3 has 13 residues. The V segment lost 5 bases and the J segment 8 bases; nucleotides outside the gene matches: 5. CDR1 SGHRS and CDR2 YFSETQ come from the germline V gene. The CDR3 region is CASSLAGSDEQFL. The DNA for the CDR3 is TGCGCCAGCAGTCTAGCGGGGTCCGATGAGCAGTTCCTC.

Ten or more counts support this clonotype. V and J are TRBV6-5 and TRBJ1-2; 10 bases fit TRBD1. The CDR3 has 16 amino acids. Germline lookup yields CDR1 MNHEY and CDR2 SVGAGI. The J segment lost 4 bases and the V segment lost 4 bases, leaving 9 bases of the junction unmatched. In DNA form, the CDR3 reads TGTGCCAGCAGTTCAATAAGGACAGGGGGTAGCTATGGCTACACCTTC. This translates into CASSSIRTGGSYGYTF.

This rearrangement joins TRBV5-5 to TRBJ2-3, with a weak D call TRBD1 (6 bases). Trimming cost V 4 bases and J 2 bases, with 14 bases left between them. Germline V gene lookup returns CDR1 SGHKS and CDR2 YYEKEE (reference sequence). The CDR3 covers 15 residues. CDR3: CASSPARTATDTQYF. CDR3 in DNA: TGTGCCAGCAGCCCGGCTCGGACAGCCACAGATACGCAGTATTTT.

This clonotype was detected ten times or more. V is TRBV6-6 and J is TRBJ2-3; 7 nucleotides agree with TRBD2. The CDR3 has 17 residues. The V gene end was trimmed by 1 base and the J gene end by 2 bases; junction bases not matched to a gene: 9. CDR1 and CDR2 from the germline V gene are MNHNY and SVGAGI (reference sequence). The CDR3 nucleotides read TGTGCCAGCAGTTACTTGGGACTATTGCAGAACACAGATACGCAGTATTTT. Its translation is CASSYLGLLQNTDTQYF.

In DNA form, the CDR3 reads TGTGCCAGCACCCCTCTGCCGTCGAATTCACCCCTCCACTTT. Protein product: CASTPLPSNSPLHF. The gene calls are TRBV7-9 and TRBJ1-6; D is unresolved. V was trimmed by 7 bases and J by 7 bases, leaving 14 bases between them. Germline V CDR1 and CDR2: SEHNR, FQNEAQ (reference sequence). This CDR3 is 14 amino acids long.

V and J are TRBV28 and TRBJ1-2; D may be TRBD1 (6 bases). Germline assignment: CDR1 MDHEN and CDR2 SYDVKM. V was clipped by 2 bases and J by 8 bases, with 12 bases between them. The CDR3 extends over 13 amino acids. CDR3 nucleotides: TGTGCCAGCAGTTTAGTGTCAGGGGACGGCTACACCTTC. As protein: CASSLVSGDGYTF.

This clonotype was recorded at least ten times. The chain links TRBV10-3 to TRBJ2-7; 7 bases line up with TRBD2. The CDR3 consists of 13 residues. Germline V gene lookup returns CDR1 ENHRY and CDR2 SYGVKD. V was pared by 10 bases and J by 3 bases, with 9 bases of the junction left unmatched. The CDR3 sequence: CATGLGLNYEQYF. DNA of the CDR3: TGTGCCACCGGACTAGGATTAAACTACGAGCAGTACTTC.

In this sample, this clonotype turned up many times. The rearrangement joins TRBV25-1 to TRBJ2-2, with D perhaps matching TRBD1 (6 bases). V was pared by 2 bases and J by 2 bases, with 15 bases between. Germline CDR1 is MGHDK and CDR2 is SYGVNS. The CDR3 has 17 amino acids. The CDR3 DNA reads as TGTGCCAGCAGTGAACTGGGGGCTGGACCCAACACCGGGGAGCTGTTTTTT. Translation: CASSELGAGPNTGELFF.

This clonotype was observed many times. The chain couples TRBV18 to TRBJ1-4; 7 bases are a match to TRBD1. The CDR3 spans 15 residues. Trimming took 8 bases from V and 5 from J; bases not matched to a gene: 11. The germline V gene has CDR1 KGHSH and CDR2 LQKENI. Written as DNA, the CDR3 is TGTGCCAGCCGATCCTCCGGGACAGAGAATGAAAAACTGTTTTTT. Protein: CASRSSGTENEKLFF.

This clonotype was observed many times. This chain connects TRBV30 to TRBJ2-7, with 10 positions matching TRBD1. This CDR3 comprises 14 residues. With V trimmed by 2 bases and J by 5 bases, 6 bases remained unmatched. Looked up from germline, CDR1 is GTSNPN and CDR2 is SVGIG (reference sequence). CDR3 sequence (DNA): TGTGCCTGGAGTCTTGCGGGACAGGGGAACGAGCAGTACTTC. This codes for CAWSLAGQGNEQYF.

This clonotype occurred many times. The rearrangement joins TRBV12-3 or TRBV12-4 to TRBJ1-1; the match to TRBD1 covers 7 bases. The CDR3 has 15 amino acids. V shed 4 bases, J shed 4 bases, and the junction held 9 bases outside the gene matches. In nucleotides, the CDR3 is TGTGCCAGCAGTTCTTCCCTCAGGGGGGGCACTGAAGCTTTCTTT. Protein: CASSSSLRGGTEAFF.

This clonotype was seen at least ten times. The V and J genes are TRBV5-4 and TRBJ2-3, with D possibly being TRBD1 (6 bases). The germline V and J ends were trimmed by 1 base and 4 bases, with 13 bases remaining between them. Per germline, CDR1 SGHNT and CDR2 YYREEE (reference sequence). The CDR3 extends over 15 amino acids. CDR3 DNA: TGTGCCAGCAGCTTGAAACAGGGTGTCCCAGATACGCAGTATTTT. Translation gives CASSLKQGVPDTQYF.

The chain links TRBV6-2 or TRBV6-3 to TRBJ2-3; D unclear. This CDR3 spans 15 amino acids. Germline V gene lookup returns CDR1 MNHEY and CDR2 SVGEGT. V lost 6 bases, J lost 2 bases, and 15 bases lay in between. The CDR3 DNA reads TGTGCCAGCAGCCAAGGCCAATATTCCACAGATACGCAGTATTTT. Amino acid sequence: CASSQGQYSTDTQYF.

This clonotype was detected many times. The chain couples TRBV6-6 to TRBJ1-5, with D possibly being TRBD1 (5 bases). V lost 7 bases and J 7 bases, leaving 20 bases between the germline ends. CDR1 is MNHNY, CDR2 SVGAGI, per germline (reference sequence). The CDR3 totals 15 residues. The CDR3 DNA reads as TGTGCCAGCAACGATCAGGGAGGGTCGCGGCAGCCCCAGCATTTT. Encoded protein: CASNDQGGSRQPQHF.

The table lists this clonotype with many counts. J is TRBJ1-5 and V is TRBV7-2; no firm D call. The length of the CDR3 is 14 residues. V lost 6 bases and J lost 4, with 13 bases in between. Germline lookup yields CDR1 SGHTA and CDR2 FQGNSA. The CDR3 loop reads CASSGGWGNQPQHF. The CDR3 region has the DNA TGTGCCAGCAGTGGTGGTTGGGGAAATCAGCCCCAGCATTTT.